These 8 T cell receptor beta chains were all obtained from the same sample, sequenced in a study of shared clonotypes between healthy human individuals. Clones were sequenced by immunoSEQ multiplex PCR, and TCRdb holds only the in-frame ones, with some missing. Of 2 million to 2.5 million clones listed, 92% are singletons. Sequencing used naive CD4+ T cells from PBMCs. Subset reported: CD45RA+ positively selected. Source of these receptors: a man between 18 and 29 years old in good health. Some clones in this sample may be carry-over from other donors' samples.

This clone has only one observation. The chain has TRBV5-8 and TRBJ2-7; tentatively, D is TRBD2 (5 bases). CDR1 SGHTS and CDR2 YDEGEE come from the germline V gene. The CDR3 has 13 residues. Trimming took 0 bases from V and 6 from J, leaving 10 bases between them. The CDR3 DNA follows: TGTGCCAGCAGCTTGGTTACGGGGTTCGAGCAGTACTTC. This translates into CASSLVTGFEQYF.

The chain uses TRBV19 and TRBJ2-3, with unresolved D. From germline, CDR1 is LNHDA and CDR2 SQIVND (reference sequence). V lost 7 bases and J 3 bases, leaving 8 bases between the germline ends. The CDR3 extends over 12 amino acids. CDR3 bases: TGTGCCAGTACCAAGGAAACAGATACGCAGTATTTT. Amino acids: CASTKETDTQYF.

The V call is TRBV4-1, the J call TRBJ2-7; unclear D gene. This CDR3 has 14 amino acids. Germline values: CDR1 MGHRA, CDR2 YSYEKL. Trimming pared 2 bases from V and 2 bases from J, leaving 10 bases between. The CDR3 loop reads CASSQRVLAYEQYF. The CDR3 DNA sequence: TGCGCCAGCAGCCAACGGGTGCTAGCCTACGAGCAGTACTTC.

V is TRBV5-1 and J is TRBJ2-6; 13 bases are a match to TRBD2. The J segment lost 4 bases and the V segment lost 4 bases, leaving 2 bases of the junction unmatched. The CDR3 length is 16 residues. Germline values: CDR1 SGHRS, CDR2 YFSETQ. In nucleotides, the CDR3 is TGCGCCAGCAGCGGGGGACTAGCGGGAGGGGCCAACGTCCTGACTTTC. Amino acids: CASSGGLAGGANVLTF.

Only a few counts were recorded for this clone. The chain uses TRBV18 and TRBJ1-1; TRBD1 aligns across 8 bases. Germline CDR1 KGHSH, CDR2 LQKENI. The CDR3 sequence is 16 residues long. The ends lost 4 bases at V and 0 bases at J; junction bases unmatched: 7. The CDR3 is CASSQMGQAMNTEAFF. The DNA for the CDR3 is TGTGCCAGCTCACAAATGGGACAGGCTATGAACACTGAAGCTTTCTTT.

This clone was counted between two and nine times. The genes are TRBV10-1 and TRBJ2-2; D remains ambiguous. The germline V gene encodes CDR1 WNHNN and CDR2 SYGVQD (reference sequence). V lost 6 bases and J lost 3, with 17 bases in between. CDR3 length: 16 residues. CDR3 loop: CASSPMDPRDTGELFF. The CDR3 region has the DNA TGCGCCAGCAGCCCCATGGACCCTCGAGACACCGGGGAGCTGTTTTTT.

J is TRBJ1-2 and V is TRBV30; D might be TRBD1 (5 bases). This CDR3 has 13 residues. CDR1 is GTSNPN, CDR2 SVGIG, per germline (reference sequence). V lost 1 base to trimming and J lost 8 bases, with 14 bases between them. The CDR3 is CAWSDRGVRGYTF. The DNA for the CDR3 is TGTGCCTGGAGTGATCGGGGGGTTCGCGGCTACACCTTC. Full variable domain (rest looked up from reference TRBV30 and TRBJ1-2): SQTIHQWPATLVQPVGSPLSLECTVEGTSNPNLYWYRQAAGRGLQLLFYSVGIGQISSEVPQNLSASRPQDRQFILSSKKLLLSDSGFYLCAWSDRGVRGYTFGSGTRLTVV.

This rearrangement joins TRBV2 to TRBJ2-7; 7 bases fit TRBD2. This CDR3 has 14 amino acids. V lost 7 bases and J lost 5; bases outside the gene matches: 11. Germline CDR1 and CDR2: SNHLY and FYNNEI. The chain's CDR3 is CASNGGRLFNEQYF. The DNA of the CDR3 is TGTGCCAGCAACGGCGGGAGACTATTCAACGAGCAGTACTTC. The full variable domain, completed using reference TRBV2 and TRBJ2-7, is EPEVTQTPSHQVTQMGQEVILRCVPISNHLYFYWYRQILGQKVEFLVSFYNNEISEKSEIFDDQFSVERPDGSNFTLKIRSTKLEDSAMYFCASNGGRLFNEQYFGPGTRLTVT.